One sample yielded the 14 T cell receptor beta chains listed below, sequenced in a study of identical twins. TCRdb independently ran MiXCR on the 5' RACE reads; one entry per CDR3 protein. The sample has fewer than 500,000 distinct CDR3 sequences, approximately 25% seen once. These data also formed part of another study, on T cells expressing NK-cell markers.

Sample: CD4+ T cells sorted from blood. All receptors derive from a woman aged 18 to 35 in good health.

The chain carries TRBV12-5 and TRBJ2-7; 10 positions agree with TRBD1. The CDR3 runs to 16 residues. J was trimmed by 4 bases and V by 6 bases; bases with no gene match: 12. Germline assignment: CDR1 LGHNT and CDR2 FRNRAP. The CDR3 bases are TGTGCTAGTGGACTGCCCTCGACAGGGGGCATTTACGAGCAGTACTTC. It is translated as CASGLPSTGGIYEQYF.

V and J are TRBV10-3 and TRBJ2-7, with 10 bases that match TRBD2. The germline V gene encodes CDR1 ENHRY and CDR2 SYGVKD. CDR3 length equals 15 residues. With V trimmed by 10 bases and J by 0 bases, 9 bases remained unmatched. The CDR3 loop is CATATSGRSSYEQYF. CDR3 bases: TGTGCCACCGCGACTAGCGGGCGGAGCTCCTACGAGCAGTACTTC.

The chain couples TRBV3-1 to TRBJ2-7; 13 positions agree with TRBD2. The CDR3 has 16 amino acids. V lost 4 bases, J lost 2 bases, and 5 bases stayed unmatched. Looked up from germline, CDR1 is LGHDT and CDR2 is YNNKEL (reference sequence). Here the CDR3 reads CASSPPLAGGPYEQYF. CDR3 nucleotide sequence: TGTGCCAGCAGCCCTCCACTAGCGGGAGGGCCCTACGAGCAGTACTTC.

The V gene is TRBV12-3 or TRBV12-4, the J gene TRBJ2-3; no firm D call. The V and J ends lost 6 bases and 1 base respectively, with 5 bases between them. The CDR3 extends over 12 amino acids. CDR3 nucleotide sequence: TGTGCCAGCAGGGCAGGCACAGATACGCAGTATTTT. It codes for CASRAGTDTQYF.

The chain combines TRBV20-1 with TRBJ1-2; TRBD1 matches 9 bases. The J segment lost 8 bases and the V segment lost 3 bases, leaving 4 bases of the junction unmatched. The CDR3 runs 12 residues. Germline values: CDR1 DFQATT, CDR2 SNEGSKA (reference sequence). The CDR3 is CSASDRGKGYTF. In nucleotides, the CDR3 is TGCAGTGCTAGTGACAGGGGGAAAGGCTACACCTTC.

This clonotype was counted ten times or more. V and J are TRBV7-9 and TRBJ2-5, with D possibly being TRBD2 (5 bases). The J call may be mistaken, given a closer DNA end match to TRBJ2-3. CDR3 length equals 12 residues. Germline-derived CDR1 and CDR2 are SEHNR and FQNEAQ (reference sequence). The CDR3, as DNA: TGTGCCAGCAGCTTGGGTCGGGGTACGCAGTATTTT. Translated: CASSLGRGTQYF.

The CDR3 nucleotides are TGTGCCAGCAGTGTTAGACCGGGGGGTACATACAATGAGCAGTTCTTC. Its protein product is CASSVRPGGTYNEQFF. The chain is built from TRBV2 and TRBJ2-1; 7 bases agree with TRBD2. Trimming removed 4 bases from V and 4 bases from J; junction bases left unmatched: 10. This CDR3 contains 16 residues. CDR1 is SNHLY, CDR2 FYNNEI, per germline.

The chain carries TRBV20-1 and TRBJ2-7; possible D gene TRBD2, 5 bases. The CDR3 loop spans 13 amino acids. CDR1 DFQATT and CDR2 SNEGSKA come from the germline V gene (reference sequence). Between the trimmed V and J ends, which lost 3 bases and 2 bases, there was a span of 11 bases. This CDR3 is CSASYGVPYEQYF. The CDR3 DNA reads TGCAGTGCTAGTTACGGGGTCCCCTACGAGCAGTACTTC.

This clonotype was picked up a small number of times. The chain combines TRBV29-1 with TRBJ2-1; D remains unclear. The germline CDR1 and CDR2 sequences are SQVTM and ANQGSEA. Trimming stripped 8 bases from V and 3 bases from J, with 14 bases between. The CDR3 runs to 13 residues. The CDR3 DNA sequence: TGCAGCTCGAGCTCTTCCATCTACAATGAGCAGTTCTTC. Its protein is CSSSSSIYNEQFF.

V is TRBV20-1 and J is TRBJ2-7, with TRBD2 identical over 13 bases. Germline CDR1 reads DFQATT; CDR2 reads SNEGSKA (reference sequence). After removal of 4 bases from V and 1 base from J, the junction contained 22 bases not matched to a gene. The CDR3 runs to 21 residues. The CDR3 nucleotides read TGCAGTGCTACCCCCCGGACTAGCGGGAGCCTCTTGAGGGGGATTTCCTACGAGCAGTACTTC. Protein sequence: CSATPRTSGSLLRGISYEQYF.

This clonotype has only a few counts. The chain combines TRBV7-8 with TRBJ2-7, with D perhaps TRBD2 (5 bases). The V gene lost 3 bases and the J gene lost 1 base, with 10 bases spanning the gap. The CDR3 is 14 amino acids. CDR1 is SGHVS and CDR2 is FQNEAQ in the germline V gene. The CDR3 is CASSFSVTSYEQYF. The CDR3 bases are TGTGCCAGCAGCTTTAGCGTAACGTCCTACGAGCAGTACTTC.

This clonotype has a handful of counts. The chain combines TRBV7-2 with TRBJ2-7; 9 bases align to TRBD2. CDR3 length equals 14 residues. The V gene's germline CDR1 is SGHTA and CDR2 FQGNSA. The junction had 3 bases not matched to a gene; V was cut back by 3 bases and J by 3 bases. The CDR3 region is CASSLGLAFYEQYF. The CDR3 region has the DNA TGTGCCAGCAGCTTGGGACTAGCTTTCTACGAGCAGTACTTC.

The chain combines TRBV4-3 with TRBJ1-5; D not resolved. The CDR3 length is 14 residues. Germline values: CDR1 LGHNA, CDR2 YSLEER. Trimming stripped 1 base from V and 3 bases from J, with 7 bases between. The CDR3 sequence is CASSQAVNNQPQHF. The CDR3 DNA reads as TGCGCCAGCAGCCAAGCAGTAAACAATCAGCCCCAGCATTTT.

The chain combines TRBV5-4 with TRBJ2-1; D possibly corresponds to TRBD1 (6 bases). The germline V and J ends were trimmed by 3 bases and 3 bases, with 25 bases remaining between them. Per the germline V gene, CDR1 is SGHNT and CDR2 is YYREEE (reference sequence). The CDR3 runs 19 residues. In nucleotides, the CDR3 is TGTGCCAGCAGCTCAAAAAGCTTAGCAGGGGACCCTTACTACAATGAGCAGTTCTTC. Its protein is CASSSKSLAGDPYYNEQFF.